The subject of this entry is one TCR beta chain. No antigen is known for it. These data come from a study of shared clonotypes between healthy human individuals. Study-wide findings and caveats: It was observed that 5% to 6.5% of naive CD4 clonotypes were shared across several donors.

CDR1 GTSNPN and CDR2 SVGIG come from the germline V gene (reference sequence). This CDR3 has 13 amino acids. The V end was cut by 0 bases, the J end by 9 bases, with 14 bases between. In the original analysis: ImmunoSEQ yielded junction-only sequences lacking quality scores, so filtering differed. Repertoires were generated with immunoSEQ multiplex PCR, while TCRdb's copy carries only in-frame clones and drops some. The V and J calls and clone size were taken over from that table, and D and trimming were inferred from the DNA. The sample has roughly 2.5 million clones, approximately 94% seen once; the top ten hold over 0.12%.

This chain uses TRBV30 with TRBJ2-5; D perhaps matches TRBD1 (5 bases). This TCR derives from a man between 18 and 35 years old in good health. The sample taken for sequencing was naive CD4+ T cells sorted from blood. Documented subset: CD45RA+ positively selected. The CDR3: CAWSVLDRPAQYF. The CDR3 nucleotides are TGTGCCTGGAGTGTACTTGACAGACCGGCCCAGTACTTC.